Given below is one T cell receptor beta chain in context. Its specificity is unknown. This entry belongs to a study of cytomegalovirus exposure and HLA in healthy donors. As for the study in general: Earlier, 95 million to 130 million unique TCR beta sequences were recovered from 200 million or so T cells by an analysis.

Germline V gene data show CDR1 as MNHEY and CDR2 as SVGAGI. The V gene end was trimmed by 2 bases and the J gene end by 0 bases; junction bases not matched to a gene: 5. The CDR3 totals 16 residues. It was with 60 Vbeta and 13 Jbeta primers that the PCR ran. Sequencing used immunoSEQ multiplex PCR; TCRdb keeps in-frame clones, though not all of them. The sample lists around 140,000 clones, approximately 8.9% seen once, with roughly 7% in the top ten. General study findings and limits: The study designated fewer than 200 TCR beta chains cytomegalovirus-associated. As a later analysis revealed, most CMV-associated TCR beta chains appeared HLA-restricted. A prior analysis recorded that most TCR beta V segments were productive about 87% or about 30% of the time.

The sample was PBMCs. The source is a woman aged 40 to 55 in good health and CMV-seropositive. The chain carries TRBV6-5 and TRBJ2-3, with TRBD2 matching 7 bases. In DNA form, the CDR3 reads TGTGCCAGCAGTTACGCGGGGGTTTCTAGCACAGATACGCAGTATTTT. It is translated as CASSYAGVSSTDTQYF.